Described below is a single T cell receptor beta chain sequence and its context. This clonotype came up a few times. Its antigen is not yet known. Base qualities are missing; no much larger clone stands one base away. The sample is drawn from a study of T-cell reconstitution after alpha-beta-depleted transplantation in children listed by TCRdb under 2016. Concerning the study at large: The study quantitatively tracked T-cell immune reconstitution after TCRalphabeta/CD19-depleted allogeneic hematopoietic cell transplantation in children using TCR repertoire profiling.

Preparation of the library involved PCR. Sequencing instrument: Illumina HiSeq 2500. To normalize quantification of the TCRbeta repertoire, the TCR libraries were built with molecular barcoding that relied on unique molecular identifiers. TCRdb's own reprocessing of the public reads used fastp at Q25 and MiXCR and kept productive beta chains. Merged by CDR3 protein, the rows form single entries marked with the most common genes and DNA. This sample holds approximately 630,000 distinct CDR3 sequences; approximately 14% were observed only once. Around 0.8% of the sample goes to the ten largest clones. CDR1 SGHAT and CDR2 FQNNGV were looked up in the germline V gene. V and J are trimmed by 2 bases and 4 bases, and the gene matches miss 8 bases of the junction. From its cysteine to its phenylalanine, the CDR3 spans 15 amino acids. The read is trimmed to its CDR3 DNA, 45 bases read in frame from base 1.

Beyond this particular receptor, the publication reports: Over the following months the frequencies of hyperexpanded clones went down, and after one year T-cell counts and TCRbeta diversity were mostly credited to newly produced T cells. In some patients, high TCRbeta diversity at day 60 was attributed to recipient T cells and intrathymic progenitors that had survived conditioning. Apparently early alphabetaT-cell count recovery about two months after transplant reportedly relied on only several hundred rapidly expanded clones derived from non-depleted graft cells.

Per the publication, the treatment or condition label means: allogeneic hematopoietic cell transplantation with graft depleted of TCRalphabeta T cells and CD19 B cells. The transplant recipients were children given TCRalphabeta/CD19-depleted allogeneic hematopoietic cell grafts. The rearranged segments are TRBV11-2 and TRBJ2-7; the central 7 bases match TRBD2. The sample consisted of PBMCs, taken before TCRalphabeta/CD19-depleted stem cell transplant. The TCR sequence derives from a girl aged 2 to 9 with congenital amegakaryocytic thrombocytopenia, due to receive a stem cell transplant. The DNA reads as follows: TGTGCCAGCAGCTTAAGGAGCGGGATGGCGTACGAGCAGTACTTC. Its translation is CASSLRSGMAYEQYF.